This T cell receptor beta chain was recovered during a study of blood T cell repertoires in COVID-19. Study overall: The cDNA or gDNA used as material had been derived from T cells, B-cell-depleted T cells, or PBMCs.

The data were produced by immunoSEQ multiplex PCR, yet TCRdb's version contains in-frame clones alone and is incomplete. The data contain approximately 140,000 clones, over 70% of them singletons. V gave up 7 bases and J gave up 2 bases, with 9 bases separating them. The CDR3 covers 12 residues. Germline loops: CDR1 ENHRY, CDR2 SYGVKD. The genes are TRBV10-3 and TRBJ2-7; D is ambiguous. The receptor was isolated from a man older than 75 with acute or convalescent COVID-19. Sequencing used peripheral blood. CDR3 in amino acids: CAIKRSTYEQYF. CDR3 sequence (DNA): TGTGCCATCAAAAGGAGTACCTACGAGCAGTACTTC.